This T cell receptor (beta chain) was documented in a study of cytomegalovirus exposure and HLA in healthy donors. The V gene's germline CDR1 is SGHRS and CDR2 YFSETQ. The CDR3 length is 15 residues. Trimming at V came to 0 bases and at J to 3 bases, leaving 1 base not matched to a gene. This PCR relied on a set of 60 Vbeta primers and 13 Jbeta primers. The method was immunoSEQ multiplex PCR; TCRdb's version includes in-frame clones alone and lacks a portion of them. The sample consists of over 60,000 clones, over 70% of them appearing once. V gene TRBV5-1 combines with J gene TRBJ2-3; 10 bases line up with TRBD1. Sequenced sample: PBMCs. The clonotype was recovered from a man aged 65 to 79 in good health and CMV-seronegative. This chain's CDR3 is CASSLAGQGTDTQYF. In DNA, the CDR3 is TGCGCCAGCAGCTTGGCGGGACAGGGGACAGATACGCAGTATTTT.